This T cell receptor (beta chain) was sequenced in a study of identical twins. The study, taken as a whole, reports: Out-of-frame alpha sequences shared by twins were enriched for low generation probability. A lower insertion count was a feature of abundant cord blood beta clonotypes, with no such feature in memory repertoires.

The germline gives CDR1 MNHNS, CDR2 SASEGT. This CDR3 has 14 amino acids. Trimming removed 6 bases at V and 4 bases at J, with 16 bases between. Addition of a universal primer site occurred through template switching, and cDNA carried unique molecular identifiers. One entry per CDR3 protein, called by TCRdb with MiXCR from the 5' RACE reads. Counted here are about 220,000 distinct CDR3 sequences, around 8% occurring once; the ten biggest clones make up about 1.9%. This clonotype was seen only a few times. Its antigen is currently unknown. These data were likewise used in another study, on yellow fever vaccine responses in identical twins.

The chain combines TRBV6-1 with TRBJ2-7; the D gene is possibly TRBD2 (6 bases). The sample consisted of memory (CD45RO+) T cells sorted from blood. The sequence was obtained from a woman aged 18-29 years in good health. CDR3 bases: TGTGCCAGCAGCCTAGCGTCTCCACCTTACGAGCAGTACTTC. Translation: CASSLASPPYEQYF.